This entry features one TCR beta chain sequence. V was cut by 4 bases and J by 6 bases, with 15 bases left in between. The CDR3 totals 14 residues. Germline V lookup: CDR1 LNHDA, CDR2 SQIVND (reference sequence). This sample was included in a study of Graves' ophthalmopathy and Graves' hyperthyroidism. TCR beta CDR3 regions were amplified from RNA transcripts. An initial RT-PCR round employing HTBI primers preceded a second-round multiplex PCR. TCRdb itself ran the multiplex PCR reads through MiXCR, one entry per CDR3 protein. The repertoire holds around 590,000 distinct CDR3 sequences, with approximately 35% as singletons.

What was sequenced was peripheral blood or thyroid tissue (not recorded which). The clonotype originates from an adult man with Graves' hyperthyroidism. The chain joins TRBV19 to TRBJ1-2; D remains ambiguous. DNA for the CDR3: TGTGCCAGTAGTAGCAGGTCCCTGGACGATGGCTACACCTTC. It specifies CASSSRSLDDGYTF. The full variable domain, in which reference TRBV19 and TRBJ1-2 provide the parts outside the CDR3, is DGGITQSPKYLFRKEGQNVTLSCEQNLNHDAMYWYRQDPGQGLRLIYYSQIVNDFQKGDIAEGYSVSREKKESFPLTVTSAQKNPTAFYLCASSSRSLDDGYTFGSGTRLTVV.